Shown below are 27 T cell receptor beta chains from a single sample sequenced in a study of CD8+ T cells in alopecia areata. Reverse transcription of extracted RNA yielded cDNA, which provided the sequencing template. Produced via immunoSEQ multiplex PCR; TCRdb's table is partial and in-frame only. This sample has about 220,000 clones, with more than 45% found just once. Documented treatment: oral pan-JAK inhibitor, 5-10 mg twice daily. The sample here was CD4+ T cells sorted from blood, taken at week 4, from a patient treated with tofacitinib. Every receptor here comes from a human donor with alopecia areata.

The genes are TRBV7-9 and TRBJ2-7; possible D gene TRBD1, 6 bases. The V gene lost 5 bases and the J gene lost 1 base, with 15 bases spanning the gap. In germline, CDR1 is SEHNR, CDR2 FQNEAQ (reference sequence). CDR3 length equals 15 residues. Here the CDR3 DNA reads TGTGCCAGCAGCCTGGGGCAGGGGCTTTCCTACGAGCAGTACTTC. Translated: CASSLGQGLSYEQYF.

This chain uses TRBV10-3 with TRBJ2-5, with a possible D match to TRBD1 (5 bases). Trimming removed 6 bases from V and 2 bases from J, with 13 bases in between. CDR3 length equals 14 residues. CDR1 is ENHRY and CDR2 is SYGVKD in the germline V gene. The DNA for the CDR3 is TGTGCCATCAGCCTGGGGCAGGCGCAAGAGACCCAGTACTTC. It codes for CAISLGQAQETQYF.

The chain uses TRBV2 and TRBJ1-2, with TRBD1 matching 9 bases. The germline V gene encodes CDR1 SNHLY and CDR2 FYNNEI. The CDR3 extends over 13 amino acids. Losses at the gene ends were 5 bases for V and 7 bases for J; bases not matched to a gene: 5. CDR3 protein: CASSTDRGSGYTF. CDR3 in DNA: TGTGCCAGCAGTACGGACAGGGGCTCTGGCTACACCTTC.

The chain is built from TRBV5-6 and TRBJ2-1; no clear D gene. This CDR3 contains 11 residues. The germline gives CDR1 SGHDT, CDR2 YYEEEE. The ends were cut back, 4 bases at V and 8 bases at J, with 7 bases in the middle. CDR3 loop: CASSIGDEQFF. The CDR3 DNA reads as TGTGCCAGCAGCATCGGCGATGAGCAGTTCTTC. The full variable domain, completed using reference TRBV5-6 and TRBJ2-1, is DAGVTQSPTHLIKTRGQQVTLRCSPKSGHDTVSWYQQALGQGPQFIFQYYEEEERQRGNFPDRFSGHQFPNYSSELNVNALLLGDSALYLCASSIGDEQFFGPGTRLTVL.

As for this clone: The junction differs from germline at one of its ends, possibly a read error. The rearrangement links TRBV29-1 to TRBJ1-4; no clear D gene. The CDR3 has 12 residues. The germline V gene encodes CDR1 SQVTM and CDR2 ANQGSEA. The CDR3 sequence: CSVEFSPTLQVF. Here the CDR3 DNA reads TGCAGCGTTGAGTTCAGTCCGACATTGCAGGTTTTT.

The V call is TRBV18, the J call TRBJ1-1; TRBD1 aligns across 7 bases. Germline assignment: CDR1 KGHSH and CDR2 LQKENI. This CDR3 has 14 amino acids. V lost 6 bases and J lost 1; bases outside the gene matches: 5. The CDR3 loop reads CASSDRVGNTEAFF. The CDR3 region has the DNA TGTGCCAGCTCCGACAGGGTAGGGAACACTGAAGCTTTCTTT.

The chain carries TRBV13 and TRBJ2-1; TRBD2 matches at 15 bases. Germline CDR1 reads PRHDT; CDR2 reads FYEKMQ (reference sequence). The V segment lost 4 bases and the J segment 6 bases; nucleotides outside the gene matches: 7. The CDR3 consists of 17 residues. CDR3 in amino acids: CASSSGLAGGPGNEQFF. CDR3 DNA: TGTGCCAGCAGCTCCGGACTAGCGGGGGGGCCGGGCAATGAGCAGTTCTTC.

V and J are TRBV2 and TRBJ1-4; D is unclear. Deletions cut 0 bases from V and 8 bases from J, with 10 bases between. The CDR3 covers 14 residues. CDR1 is SNHLY and CDR2 is FYNNEI in the germline V gene. CDR3 protein: CASSEADLQEKLFF. CDR3 nucleotide sequence: TGTGCCAGCAGTGAAGCGGACTTGCAGGAAAAACTGTTTTTT.

This sequence joins TRBV27 and TRBJ1-6, with D possibly being TRBD1 (5 bases). V was clipped by 5 bases and J by 8 bases, with 16 bases between them. This CDR3 spans 15 amino acids. Looked up from germline, CDR1 is MNHEY and CDR2 is SMNVEV (reference sequence). The CDR3, as DNA: TGTGCCAGCAGTCGGGGGAGAGTCGGGGATTCACCCCTCCACTTT. Its protein product is CASSRGRVGDSPLHF.

This clone occurred once. The J gene is TRBJ2-3, the V gene TRBV30; no definite D call. There are 16 residues in the CDR3. CDR1 GTSNPN and CDR2 SVGIG come from the germline V gene (reference sequence). Trimming cost V 2 bases and J 2 bases, with 17 bases left between them. CDR3 amino acids: CAWSRRPLGITDTQYF. For the CDR3, the DNA is TGTGCCTGGAGTCGAAGGCCACTTGGGATCACAGATACGCAGTATTTT. Drawing the rest from reference TRBV30 and TRBJ2-3, the complete variable domain is SQTIHQWPATLVQPVGSPLSLECTVEGTSNPNLYWYRQAAGRGLQLLFYSVGIGQISSEVPQNLSASRPQDRQFILSSKKLLLSDSGFYLCAWSRRPLGITDTQYFGPGTRLTVL.

This clone was detected a few times. The chain combines TRBV29-1 with TRBJ2-4; TRBD2 agrees at 10 bases. The CDR3 sequence is 13 residues long. Trimming at V came to 3 bases and at J to 8 bases, leaving 4 bases not matched to a gene. Germline CDR1 SQVTM, CDR2 ANQGSEA. CDR3 bases: TGCAGCGTTGAGAGGCTAGCGGGGGACATTCAGTACTTC. Its protein is CSVERLAGDIQYF. Full variable domain (missing parts from reference TRBV29-1 and TRBJ2-4): SAVISQKPSRDICQRGTSLTIQCQVDSQVTMMFWYRQQPGQSLTLIATANQGSEATYESGFVIDKFPISRPNLTFSTLTVSNMSPEDSSIYLCSVERLAGDIQYFGAGTRLSVL.

The chain employs TRBV9 and TRBJ2-7, with TRBD1 as a possible D gene (5 bases). The V gene's germline CDR1 is SGDLS and CDR2 YYNGEE. This CDR3 has 14 residues. V shed 0 bases and J shed 3 bases, with 10 bases lying between them. DNA for the CDR3: TGTGCCAGCAGCGTAGGGCAGGGTCTCTACGAGCAGTACTTC. It yields the protein CASSVGQGLYEQYF.

Details on this clone: The germline gene is not matched at one end of the junction; a read error may be the cause. The chain combines TRBV30 with TRBJ2-7, with 11 bases matching TRBD1. CDR3 size: 12 residues. Per germline, CDR1 GTSNPN and CDR2 SVGIG (reference sequence). The CDR3 loop is CAWNHGGTGGHF. CDR3 nucleotide sequence: TGTGCCTGGAACCACGGCGGGACAGGGGGTCACTTC.

This clone was seen a handful of times. This chain joins TRBV11-2 and TRBJ2-7; D perhaps matches TRBD2 (6 bases). Per germline, CDR1 SGHAT and CDR2 FQNNGV. Trimming pared 5 bases from V and 4 bases from J, leaving 12 bases between. The CDR3 runs 13 residues. This chain's CDR3 is CASSPAGGYEQYF. The CDR3 DNA sequence: TGTGCCAGCAGCCCTGCTGGGGGGTACGAGCAGTACTTC.

V usage is TRBV6-4 and J usage is TRBJ1-6; D unresolved. This CDR3 has 13 residues. Trimming pared 5 bases from V and 6 bases from J, leaving 8 bases between. The germline V gene encodes CDR1 MRHNA and CDR2 SNTAGT. Here the CDR3 reads CASSPDGNSPLHF. In DNA form, the CDR3 reads TGTGCCAGCAGTCCGGACGGTAATTCACCCCTCCACTTT.

The chain couples TRBV4-3 to TRBJ2-3, with TRBD1 matching 8 bases. CDR1 and CDR2 (germline): LGHNA, YSLEER. Unmatched junction bases numbered 7, after V lost 1 base and J lost 1 base. The CDR3 extends over 17 amino acids. CDR3 in DNA: TGCGCCAGCAGCCAAGGGGCGACAGGGGCGGGCACAGATACGCAGTATTTT. The encoded protein is CASSQGATGAGTDTQYF.

The V gene is TRBV30, the J gene TRBJ1-5; 7 bases align to TRBD1. With V trimmed by 1 base and J by 6 bases, 9 bases remained unmatched. Looked up from germline, CDR1 is GTSNPN and CDR2 is SVGIG (reference sequence). The CDR3 length is 15 residues. CDR3 nucleotides: TGTGCCTGGAGTGGGAGGGGGCTGGTAGGTCAGCCCCAGCATTTT. Translating it yields CAWSGRGLVGQPQHF.

This clone was picked up a small number of times. This chain links TRBV29-1 with TRBJ1-2, with 8 positions matching TRBD1. The V and J ends lost 6 bases and 2 bases, in that order; junction bases with no gene match: 11. Per the germline V gene, CDR1 is SQVTM and CDR2 is ANQGSEA. This CDR3 region has 15 residues. The DNA for the CDR3 is TGCAGCGTCGGACCGGACAGGGACTTCAACTATGGCTACACCTTC. This gives the protein CSVGPDRDFNYGYTF.

The chain links TRBV29-1 to TRBJ1-1, with 8 bases that match TRBD1. CDR1 and CDR2 from the germline V gene are SQVTM and ANQGSEA. V lost 6 bases, J lost 1 base, and 7 bases stayed unmatched. CDR3 length: 14 amino acids. CDR3 sequence reads: CSVQGARTNTEAFF. In DNA, the CDR3 is TGCAGCGTCCAGGGGGCCAGAACGAACACTGAAGCTTTCTTT.

This clone showed up just a few times. CDR3 DNA: TGCGCCAGCAGCCAAGAGACCCGGACAGGGGGCGTCTATGAGCAGTTCTTC. This sequence encodes CASSQETRTGGVYEQFF. The chain has TRBV4-3 and TRBJ2-1; 11 positions agree with TRBD1. CDR3 size: 17 residues. Germline CDR1 is LGHNA and CDR2 is YSLEER. V lost 0 bases to trimming and J lost 8 bases; unmatched junction nucleotides: 9.

The V call is TRBV29-1, the J call TRBJ1-1, with TRBD1 matching over 8 bases. V shed 7 bases and J 4 bases; nucleotides not matched to a gene: 8. The CDR3 has 13 amino acids. Per the germline V gene, CDR1 is SQVTM and CDR2 is ANQGSEA. The CDR3 DNA sequence: TGCAGCGGCAGACAGGGGATGGGCACTGAAGCTTTCTTT. Its translation: CSGRQGMGTEAFF.

With regard to this clone: A much larger clone differs from this one at a single base, so this may be a read error. Within the sample, other DNA sequences also encode this same CDR3. V is TRBV2 and J is TRBJ1-1; D unclear. The ends were cut back, 4 bases at V and 1 base at J, with 4 bases in the middle. The CDR3 totals 12 residues. Germline CDR1 and CDR2: SNHLY and FYNNEI. The CDR3 DNA is TGTGCCAGCAGTGCCCCGAACACTGAAGCTTTCTTT. Protein: CASSAPNTEAFF.

The table lists this clone with a few counts. The V and J genes are TRBV29-1 and TRBJ2-2; TRBD1 might be the D (6 bases). The germline V and J ends were trimmed by 0 bases and 5 bases, with 13 bases remaining between them. The CDR3 covers 15 residues. From germline, CDR1 is SQVTM and CDR2 ANQGSEA. CDR3 bases: TGCAGCGTTGAAGATCTAGGGACACGTACCGGGGAGCTGTTTTTT. It specifies CSVEDLGTRTGELFF.

In regard to this clone: At one boundary the junction diverges from the germline segment, which might be a read error. This chain connects TRBV29-1 to TRBJ2-2; D perhaps matches TRBD2 (7 bases). This CDR3 contains 12 residues. CDR1 SQVTM and CDR2 ANQGSEA come from the germline V gene. As DNA, the CDR3 is TGTGGGGGGGCGGTGAACACCGGGGAGCTGTTTTTT. Residues: CGGAVNTGELFF.

This clone was picked up one time. The chain recombines TRBV25-1 with TRBJ1-5; 8 nucleotides line up with TRBD1. V dropped 6 bases and J dropped 0; count of bases not matched to a gene: 7. In germline, CDR1 is MGHDK, CDR2 SYGVNS. This CDR3 has 16 amino acids. The CDR3 DNA reads as TGTGCCAGCAGCCCGACAGGGGCTAATAGCAATCAGCCCCAGCATTTT. Its protein product is CASSPTGANSNQPQHF.

This clone was counted ten times or more. The rearrangement links TRBV4-3 to TRBJ1-1; D gene unclear. The V end lost 4 bases, the J end lost 0 bases, and 6 bases lay between the germline ends. The CDR3 sequence is 13 residues long. Germline loops: CDR1 LGHNA, CDR2 YSLEER. The CDR3, as DNA: TGCGCCAGCAGCCGGAACATGAACACTGAAGCTTTCTTT. Translating it yields CASSRNMNTEAFF.

In its sample, this clone was seen once. The chain links TRBV5-6 to TRBJ1-2; D possibly corresponds to TRBD1 (6 bases). Per germline, CDR1 SGHDT and CDR2 YYEEEE. V lost 1 base and J lost 12, with 22 bases in between. The CDR3 is 15 residues long. The CDR3 is CASSLNGAGAFFDTF. DNA for the CDR3: TGTGCCAGCAGCTTGAACGGGGCAGGGGCCTTCTTTGACACCTTC.